This entry lists 21 T cell receptor beta chains sequenced from one sample in a study of cytomegalovirus exposure and HLA in healthy donors. Primers: 60 Vbeta forward and 13 Jbeta reverse. Some clones are missing from TCRdb's copy, which holds only in-frame ones; the method was immunoSEQ multiplex PCR. Of about 100,000 clones in the sample, about 72% were seen once. Sequenced sample: PBMCs. The receptors were sampled from a woman in her sixties or seventies in good health and CMV-seropositive.

In its sample, this clone was seen many times. At one end, the junction sequence differs from germline, possibly due to a read error. Other DNA variants within this sample encode the same CDR3. The chain has TRBV5-1 and TRBJ1-1; D is uncertain. CDR3 length: 14 amino acids. Germline values: CDR1 SGHRS, CDR2 YFSETQ. DNA for the CDR3: TGTGCCAGCAGCTTAGCAGGACTGGACACTGAAGCTTTCTTT. Translated, it gives CASSLAGLDTEAFF. Variable domain in full (rest from reference TRBV5-1 and TRBJ1-1): KAGVTQTPRYLIKTRGQQVTLSCSPISGHRSVSWYQQTPGQGLQFLFEYFSETQRNKGNFPGRFSGRQFSNSRSEMNVSTLELGDSALYLCASSLAGLDTEAFFGQGTRLTVV.

This clone appeared once. V is TRBV5-1 and J is TRBJ1-2, with 7 positions matching TRBD1. With 5 bases clipped from V and 7 bases from J, the junction kept 11 bases outside the gene matches. Germline V gene sequence: CDR1 SGHRS, CDR2 YFSETQ. The CDR3 totals 14 residues. In nucleotides, the CDR3 is TGCGCCAGCAGTTCAAGTACAGGGGTCGGTGGCTACACCTTC. Translated: CASSSSTGVGGYTF.

The chain links TRBV5-1 to TRBJ2-5, with 7 bases fitting TRBD1. Germline V CDR1 and CDR2: SGHRS, YFSETQ. The CDR3 is 15 residues long. Germline trimming cut 4 bases from V and 11 bases from J; bases unmatched to any gene: 17. The CDR3 sequence is CASSPMGQSFAGQYF. CDR3 in DNA: TGCGCCAGCAGCCCAATGGGACAGTCTTTCGCTGGGCAGTACTTC.

The chain joins TRBV28 to TRBJ1-5, with D perhaps TRBD1 (6 bases). V shed 7 bases and J shed 7 bases, with 14 bases lying between them. The CDR3 spans 13 residues. Germline CDR1 is MDHEN and CDR2 is SYDVKM. CDR3 DNA: TGTGCCAGCAACAGGGAAATTGGACAGCCCCAGCATTTT. Translating gives CASNREIGQPQHF.

The chain joins TRBV28 to TRBJ2-7, with TRBD2 identical over 8 bases. The CDR3 extends over 16 amino acids. V shed 5 bases and J 2 bases; nucleotides not matched to a gene: 11. The germline gives CDR1 MDHEN, CDR2 SYDVKM. CDR3 sequence: CASSTITSGQPYEQYF. CDR3 nucleotide sequence: TGTGCCAGCAGTACCATAACTAGCGGACAACCCTACGAGCAGTACTTC. The full variable domain, rest sourced from reference TRBV28 and TRBJ2-7, is DVKVTQSSRYLVKRTGEKVFLECVQDMDHENMFWYRQDPGLGLRLIYFSYDVKMKEKGDIPEGYSVSREKKERFSLILESASTNQTSMYLCASSTITSGQPYEQYFGPGTRLTVT.

This clone was detected ten times or more. V usage is TRBV7-8 and J usage is TRBJ1-1; 9 bases match TRBD1. The CDR3 covers 13 residues. Per the germline V gene, CDR1 is SGHVS and CDR2 is FQNEAQ. Germline trimming cut 3 bases from V and 4 bases from J; bases unmatched to any gene: 0. In DNA form, the CDR3 reads TGTGCCAGCAGCTTGACAGGGGGCACTGAAGCTTTCTTT. Translated, it gives CASSLTGGTEAFF.

This clone was detected only once. The gene calls are TRBV27 and TRBJ2-6; 12 bases fit TRBD1. This CDR3 has 19 residues. V trimming: 5 bases; J trimming: 3 bases; junction bases outside the gene matches: 11. CDR1 is MNHEY and CDR2 is SMNVEV in the germline V gene (reference sequence). The CDR3: CASSRGQGALRVGANVLTF. Written as DNA, the CDR3 is TGTGCCAGCAGTCGGGGACAGGGGGCGTTAAGGGTTGGGGCCAACGTCCTGACTTTC.

The rearrangement links TRBV27 to TRBJ2-3, with TRBD1 matching 7 bases. Losses at the gene ends were 5 bases for V and 4 bases for J; bases not matched to a gene: 9. Per the germline V gene, CDR1 is MNHEY and CDR2 is SMNVEV (reference sequence). This CDR3 comprises 15 residues. CDR3: CASSDGVRGSDTQYF. Here the CDR3 DNA reads TGTGCCAGCAGTGACGGGGTCAGGGGGTCAGATACGCAGTATTTT.

The chain combines TRBV4-1 with TRBJ1-1; 8 nucleotides agree with TRBD1. The CDR3 is made up of 16 amino acids. Germline trimming cut 4 bases from V and 2 bases from J; bases unmatched to any gene: 9. The germline V gene has CDR1 MGHRA and CDR2 YSYEKL. CDR3 amino acids: CASSRERDRLNTEAFF. CDR3 coding DNA: TGCGCCAGCAGCCGAGAAAGGGACAGGCTAAACACTGAAGCTTTCTTT.

This sequence joins TRBV6-9 and TRBJ2-7, with a possible D match to TRBD1 (6 bases). Per germline, CDR1 MNHGY and CDR2 SVAAGI. V was pared by 7 bases and J by 3 bases, with 22 bases between. The CDR3 is made up of 16 amino acids. CDR3 residues: CASILLDRRQIYEQYF. The CDR3 region has the DNA TGTGCCAGCATCTTATTAGACAGGCGGCAGATCTACGAGCAGTACTTC.

In this sample, this clone turned up once. The chain uses TRBV27 and TRBJ1-1; 7 nucleotides align to TRBD1. CDR3 length equals 14 residues. V gave up 5 bases and J gave up 4 bases; unmatched junction bases: 7. Germline V lookup: CDR1 MNHEY, CDR2 SMNVEV (reference sequence). CDR3 nucleotides: TGTGCCAGCAGTCCAACAGGGGCGACCACTGAAGCTTTCTTT. Its protein product is CASSPTGATTEAFF.

The chain links TRBV19 to TRBJ1-1; weak D call: TRBD1 (6 bases). The CDR3 contains 14 residues. CDR1 and CDR2 from the germline V gene are LNHDA and SQIVND (reference sequence). Trimming took off 8 bases at V and 10 bases at J, with 23 bases between the two ends. CDR3 in amino acids: CASDSEQGVTGAFF. As DNA, the CDR3 is TGTGCCAGTGACTCTGAACAGGGTGTGACGGGAGCTTTCTTT.

The J gene is TRBJ2-2, the V gene TRBV27, with TRBD1 matching 10 bases. The V gene's germline CDR1 is MNHEY and CDR2 SMNVEV (reference sequence). This CDR3 comprises 17 residues. Trimming took 3 bases from V and 6 from J; bases not matched to a gene: 10. The CDR3 loop is CASSFSNRDRGAGELFF. In DNA form, the CDR3 reads TGTGCCAGCAGTTTTTCCAATCGGGACAGGGGTGCCGGGGAGCTGTTTTTT.

A single count supports this clone. V usage is TRBV19 and J usage is TRBJ2-3; 8 nucleotides match TRBD1. The V gene's germline CDR1 is LNHDA and CDR2 SQIVND (reference sequence). Trimming cost V 9 bases and J 5 bases; bases outside gene matches: 7. The CDR3 is 13 residues long. CDR3 sequence reads: CASWDRRLDTQYF. In nucleotides, the CDR3 is TGTGCCAGCTGGGACAGGAGGTTAGATACGCAGTATTTT.

The chain uses TRBV20-1 and TRBJ2-7; D perhaps matches TRBD2 (5 bases). Per the germline V gene, CDR1 is DFQATT and CDR2 is SNEGSKA (reference sequence). Trimming took off 6 bases at V and 7 bases at J, with 13 bases between the two ends. The CDR3 covers 11 residues. CDR3 nucleotide sequence: TGCAGTGCGGTAAGGACGGGAGAGCAGTACTTC. This gives the protein CSAVRTGEQYF.

V and J are TRBV29-1 and TRBJ2-7; 7 bases align to TRBD2. This CDR3 has 13 residues. CDR1 and CDR2 (germline): SQVTM, ANQGSEA. V shed 3 bases and J 7 bases; nucleotides not matched to a gene: 9. The CDR3 coding sequence is TGCAGCGTTGACTTCCGTCATAGCGGGGAGCAGTACTTC. As protein: CSVDFRHSGEQYF.

V is TRBV6-5 and J is TRBJ2-1, with 15 bases lining up with TRBD2. The CDR3 loop spans 14 amino acids. Looked up from germline, CDR1 is MNHEY and CDR2 is SVGAGI. Trimming took 5 bases from V and 16 from J; bases not matched to a gene: 9. The CDR3 DNA follows: TGTGCCAGCAGTCGGACTAGGACTAGCGGGAGGGCCTTCTTC. Translating gives CASSRTRTSGRAFF.

The V gene is TRBV2, the J gene TRBJ2-7; 9 bases align to TRBD2. Germline lookup yields CDR1 SNHLY and CDR2 FYNNEI. The J segment lost 3 bases and the V segment lost 9 bases, leaving 6 bases of the junction unmatched. The CDR3 covers 13 residues. This CDR3 is CASRGRALYEQYF. CDR3 sequence (DNA): TGTGCCAGTCGCGGGAGGGCCCTCTACGAGCAGTACTTC.

The gene calls are TRBV18 and TRBJ2-1, with D possibly being TRBD2 (7 bases). Germline V gene data show CDR1 as KGHSH and CDR2 as LQKENI. The CDR3 consists of 16 residues. Trimming left V 4 bases short and J 2 bases short, with 15 bases between. The CDR3 loop reads CASSQTRGGPYNEQFF. CDR3 DNA sequence: TGTGCCAGCTCACAAACGAGGGGGGGGCCCTACAATGAGCAGTTCTTC.

The chain combines TRBV4-2 with TRBJ2-7; tentatively, D is TRBD2 (6 bases). Looked up from germline, CDR1 is LGHNA and CDR2 is YNFKEQ. Trimming left V 0 bases short and J 1 base short, with 13 bases between. This CDR3 is 16 amino acids long. The CDR3 DNA sequence: TGTGCCAGCAGCCAAGAGCCGGGACTCCTATCCTACGAGCAGTACTTC. Translating it yields CASSQEPGLLSYEQYF.

This chain connects TRBV7-9 to TRBJ2-1, with TRBD2 as a possible D gene (5 bases). Deletions cut 5 bases from V and 9 bases from J, with 20 bases between. The CDR3 runs 15 residues. Germline V gives CDR1 SEHNR, CDR2 FQNEAQ (reference sequence). In nucleotides, the CDR3 is TGTGCCAGCAGCCCCTGGCGGGCAAAGGGTAGTGAGCAGTTCTTC. As protein: CASSPWRAKGSEQFF. Together with reference TRBV7-9 and TRBJ2-1, the CDR3 gives the full variable domain: DTGVSQNPRHKITKRGQNVTFRCDPISEHNRLYWYRQTLGQGPEFLTYFQNEAQLEKSRLLSDRFSAERPKGSFSTLEIQRTEQGDSAMYLCASSPWRAKGSEQFFGPGTRLTVL.